Below are 31 T cell receptor beta chains sequenced from a single sample in a study of T cell responses to AZD1222 COVID-19 vaccine. Data came from immunoSEQ multiplex PCR; TCRdb stores just in-frame clones and leaves some out. This table holds 95,000 to 150,000 clones, roughly 90% found once. The starting material was peripheral blood, obtained on day 0 of AZD1222 vaccination. The receptors originated from an adult in good health.

V and J are TRBV2 and TRBJ1-4, with no clear D. The CDR3 is 14 residues long. The V and J ends lost 3 bases and 0 bases respectively, with 5 bases between them. Germline V gene data show CDR1 as SNHLY and CDR2 as FYNNEI. The CDR3 reads CASSEAATNEKLFF. For the CDR3, the DNA is TGTGCCAGCAGTGAGGCAGCAACTAATGAAAAACTGTTTTTT.

V gene TRBV9 combines with J gene TRBJ1-2, with 7 bases aligning to TRBD1. The trim removed 2 bases at V and 7 bases at J, leaving 5 bases unmatched. Per the germline V gene, CDR1 is SGDLS and CDR2 is YYNGEE. CDR3 length: 13 residues. CDR3 in amino acids: CASSVRQGGGYTF. CDR3 nucleotides: TGTGCCAGCAGCGTTAGACAGGGTGGTGGCTACACCTTC.

The J gene is TRBJ1-1, the V gene TRBV5-4, with D unclear. Germline CDR1 reads SGHNT; CDR2 reads YYREEE (reference sequence). The CDR3 totals 13 residues. The germline V and J ends were trimmed by 0 bases and 6 bases, with 9 bases remaining between them. CDR3 loop: CASSLGGQAEAFF. The CDR3 coding sequence is TGTGCCAGCAGCTTGGGCGGGCAGGCTGAAGCTTTCTTT.

The V call is TRBV5-4, the J call TRBJ2-3; unclear D gene. There are 11 residues in the CDR3. Trimming removed 1 base from V and 3 bases from J, with 0 bases in between. CDR1 is SGHNT, CDR2 YYREEE, per germline (reference sequence). The CDR3: CASSLTDTQYF. As DNA, the CDR3 is TGTGCCAGCAGCTTGACAGATACGCAGTATTTT.

The chain employs TRBV2 and TRBJ2-7; D possibly corresponds to TRBD2 (5 bases). V lost 7 bases and J lost 4, with 11 bases in between. This CDR3 has 12 amino acids. Germline CDR1 is SNHLY and CDR2 is FYNNEI. CDR3 sequence (DNA): TGTGCCAGCAAGCGGATCTTATACGAGCAGTACTTC. Amino acids: CASKRILYEQYF.

This chain connects TRBV5-1 to TRBJ2-3, with D perhaps TRBD1 (5 bases). CDR1 is SGHRS, CDR2 YFSETQ, per germline. There are 15 residues in the CDR3. V shed 2 bases and J shed 4 bases, with 14 bases lying between them. The CDR3 loop reads CASSFLATEADTQYF. Written as DNA, the CDR3 is TGCGCCAGCAGCTTTTTGGCGACAGAAGCAGATACGCAGTATTTT. Filled out from reference TRBV5-1 and TRBJ2-3, the complete variable domain reads KAGVTQTPRYLIKTRGQQVTLSCSPISGHRSVSWYQQTPGQGLQFLFEYFSETQRNKGNFPGRFSGRQFSNSRSEMNVSTLELGDSALYLCASSFLATEADTQYFGPGTRLTVL.

The V call is TRBV15, the J call TRBJ2-4; the match to TRBD1 covers 7 bases. Germline V gene sequence: CDR1 LNHNV, CDR2 YYDKDF (reference sequence). CDR3 length: 15 residues. The V and J ends lost 0 bases and 8 bases, in that order; junction bases with no gene match: 7. The CDR3 DNA sequence: TGTGCCACCAGCAGAGATGACCGGGACAGCGACATTCAGTACTTC. Its translation is CATSRDDRDSDIQYF. Drawing the rest from reference TRBV15 and TRBJ2-4, the complete variable domain is DAMVIQNPRYQVTQFGKPVTLSCSQTLNHNVMYWYQQKSSQAPKLLFHYYDKDFNNEADTPDNFQSRRPNTSFCFLDIRSPGLGDTAMYLCATSRDDRDSDIQYFGAGTRLSVL.

The chain combines TRBV6-6 with TRBJ2-2, with TRBD2 matching 12 bases. V lost 6 bases to trimming and J lost 1 base; unmatched junction nucleotides: 3. Per germline, CDR1 MNHNY and CDR2 SVGAGI (reference sequence). The CDR3 is 16 residues long. CDR3 residues: CASSQTSGRNTGELFF. As DNA, the CDR3 is TGTGCCAGCAGCCAGACTAGCGGGAGGAACACCGGGGAGCTGTTTTTT.

The chain links TRBV7-3 to TRBJ1-6, with a possible D match to TRBD1 (5 bases). Germline loops: CDR1 SGHTA, CDR2 FQGTGA. The V end lost 5 bases, the J end lost 6 bases, and 11 bases lay between the germline ends. CDR3 length: 14 amino acids. CDR3 amino acids: CASSPIGGNSPLHF. The CDR3 region has the DNA TGTGCCAGCAGCCCAATCGGGGGTAATTCACCCCTCCACTTT.

For the CDR3, the DNA is TGTGCCAGCAGCTTAATTATACGGTTCGGGGAGCTGTTTTTT. Protein: CASSLIIRFGELFF. This sequence joins TRBV11-2 and TRBJ2-2, with no clear D. The V and J ends lost 2 bases and 7 bases respectively, with 11 bases between them. This CDR3 contains 14 residues. CDR1 is SGHAT and CDR2 is FQNNGV in the germline V gene.

The CDR3 spells CASSQAGFLALSYNEQFF. CDR3 coding DNA: TGTGCCAGCAGCCAAGCGGGGTTCCTAGCGCTTTCCTACAATGAGCAGTTCTTC. The chain is built from TRBV14 and TRBJ2-1, with D possibly being TRBD2 (6 bases). V lost 1 base and J 1 base, leaving 17 bases between the germline ends. The CDR3 is made up of 18 amino acids. Germline values: CDR1 SGHDN, CDR2 FVKESK.

This rearrangement joins TRBV28 to TRBJ1-1, with 8 positions matching TRBD1. Germline CDR1 is MDHEN and CDR2 is SYDVKM. The V gene end was trimmed by 8 bases and the J gene end by 0 bases; junction bases not matched to a gene: 5. The CDR3 contains 14 residues. The CDR3 is CASGIQGVNTEAFF. DNA for the CDR3: TGTGCCAGCGGAATACAGGGGGTGAACACTGAAGCTTTCTTT.

Comment on this clone: The junction departs from germline at one end; a sequencing error may be responsible. The V and J genes are TRBV5-6 and TRBJ1-5; no clear D. This CDR3 has 13 residues. The germline gives CDR1 SGHDT, CDR2 YYEEEE. The CDR3 protein is CASSTGTNRPQHF. CDR3 coding DNA: TGTGCCAGCAGCACTGGTACAAATCGGCCCCAGCATTTT.

V gene TRBV6-2 or TRBV6-3 combines with J gene TRBJ1-1; no firm D call. The CDR3 is 14 residues long. V was trimmed by 2 bases and J by 1 base, leaving 8 bases between them. CDR1 and CDR2 from the germline V gene are MNHEY and SVGEGT. DNA for the CDR3: TGTGCCAGCAGTTACGAGGGTCCGAACACTGAAGCTTTCTTT. Its translation is CASSYEGPNTEAFF.

The sample holds one count of this clone. This chain links TRBV30 with TRBJ2-7, with TRBD1 matching over 11 bases. Germline V CDR1 and CDR2: GTSNPN, SVGIG (reference sequence). CDR3 size: 15 residues. V dropped 4 bases and J dropped 2; count of bases not matched to a gene: 7. The CDR3: CAWTSGTGGPYEQYF. The CDR3 nucleotides are TGTGCCTGGACCTCAGGGACAGGGGGACCCTACGAGCAGTACTTC.

This chain joins TRBV29-1 and TRBJ2-5; 10 positions agree with TRBD1. Germline CDR1 is SQVTM and CDR2 is ANQGSEA. V trimming: 6 bases; J trimming: 4 bases; junction bases outside the gene matches: 11. The CDR3 totals 15 residues. This CDR3 is CSVLSRDRGLETQYF. The CDR3 DNA reads as TGCAGCGTCTTGTCACGGGACAGGGGACTAGAGACCCAGTACTTC.

The chain links TRBV5-1 to TRBJ2-1; 7 nucleotides agree with TRBD2. V shed 4 bases, J shed 2 bases, and the junction held 12 bases outside the gene matches. Germline V gene sequence: CDR1 SGHRS, CDR2 YFSETQ. The CDR3 contains 17 residues. In DNA form, the CDR3 reads TGCGCCAGCAGCACGACCCCTTGGCGGGGGACCTACAATGAGCAGTTCTTC. Its translation: CASSTTPWRGTYNEQFF. Complete variable domain (other parts from reference TRBV5-1 and TRBJ2-1): KAGVTQTPRYLIKTRGQQVTLSCSPISGHRSVSWYQQTPGQGLQFLFEYFSETQRNKGNFPGRFSGRQFSNSRSEMNVSTLELGDSALYLCASSTTPWRGTYNEQFFGPGTRLTVL.

J is TRBJ2-7 and V is TRBV4-1; D is unclear. CDR1 MGHRA and CDR2 YSYEKL come from the germline V gene. V shed 4 bases and J shed 4 bases, with 17 bases lying between them. This CDR3 comprises 15 residues. This chain's CDR3 is CASSLILQPLYEQYF. For the CDR3, the DNA is TGCGCCAGCAGCCTTATACTACAACCCCTATACGAGCAGTACTTC.

This chain uses TRBV4-2 with TRBJ2-5, with 7 bases identical to TRBD2. The CDR3 is 15 residues long. V lost 1 base and J lost 4; bases outside the gene matches: 6. Germline V lookup: CDR1 LGHNA, CDR2 YNFKEQ. The CDR3: CASSQATSRGETQYF. CDR3 DNA sequence: TGTGCCAGCAGCCAAGCGACTAGCCGGGGAGAGACCCAGTACTTC.

The J gene is TRBJ2-7, the V gene TRBV6-1, with 8 bases identical to TRBD1. The CDR3 has 14 residues. V dropped 3 bases and J dropped 5; count of bases not matched to a gene: 6. Germline V lookup: CDR1 MNHNS, CDR2 SASEGT. As DNA, the CDR3 is TGTGCCAGCAGTGAGGGGACAGGCCGCAACGAGCAGTACTTC. Translation: CASSEGTGRNEQYF.

This chain joins TRBV3-1 (or the pseudogene TRBV3-2) and TRBJ2-2, with TRBD1 matching over 12 bases. CDR3 length: 21 amino acids. CDR1 and CDR2 from the germline V gene are LGHDT and YNNKEL (reference sequence). V shed 0 bases, J shed 4 bases, and the junction held 15 bases outside the gene matches. The CDR3 DNA follows: TGTGCCAGCAGCCAAGAGGACGGGCTGACGGGACAGGGGGCTATCACCGGGGAGCTGTTTTTT. Its protein is CASSQEDGLTGQGAITGELFF.

This clone was detected a few times. Distinct nucleotide sequences in the sample also encode this CDR3. The chain recombines TRBV9 with TRBJ2-2; TRBD2 agrees at 14 bases. The CDR3 extends over 18 amino acids. Germline V gene sequence: CDR1 SGDLS, CDR2 YYNGEE. Trimming took 3 bases from V and 5 from J; bases not matched to a gene: 9. As DNA, the CDR3 is TGTGCCAGCAGCGCTGGACTAGCGGGAGGTCCCGGGACCGGGGAGCTGTTTTTT. Translation gives CASSAGLAGGPGTGELFF.

The V call is TRBV20-1, the J call TRBJ2-5; TRBD2 is a possible D gene (6 bases). The CDR3 covers 15 residues. The germline V gene encodes CDR1 DFQATT and CDR2 SNEGSKA (reference sequence). Trimming shortened V by 3 bases and J by 1 base, and 15 bases separated the two germline ends. CDR3 amino acids: CSASGGTELQETQYF. The CDR3 DNA reads as TGCAGTGCTAGTGGCGGGACGGAACTCCAAGAGACCCAGTACTTC.

The rearrangement joins TRBV5-1 to TRBJ1-2; perhaps TRBD1 as D (5 bases). Trimming pared 4 bases from V and 8 bases from J, leaving 15 bases between. Germline V gives CDR1 SGHRS, CDR2 YFSETQ. This CDR3 spans 13 amino acids. The DNA for the CDR3 is TGCGCCAGCAGCCTGCCCGACAGCCGAGGCTACACCTTC. Translated, it gives CASSLPDSRGYTF.

The chain combines TRBV9 with TRBJ2-7, with 7 bases aligning to TRBD2. Germline V gene sequence: CDR1 SGDLS, CDR2 YYNGEE. This CDR3 comprises 13 residues. After removal of 6 bases from V and 6 bases from J, the junction contained 9 bases not matched to a gene. CDR3 residues: CASTKSTGGEQYF. The CDR3 bases are TGTGCCAGCACCAAAAGTACGGGGGGCGAGCAGTACTTC.

The rearrangement joins TRBV19 to TRBJ2-3, with 11 positions matching TRBD1. Per the germline V gene, CDR1 is LNHDA and CDR2 is SQIVND (reference sequence). J gave up 2 bases and V 5 bases, and 9 bases lay outside the gene matches. The CDR3 spans 17 residues. The CDR3 bases are TGTGCCAGTAGTCTGGCGGGGACAGGGGGACCCACAGATACGCAGTATTTT. This gives the protein CASSLAGTGGPTDTQYF.

The chain links TRBV6-5 to TRBJ1-5; D possibly corresponds to TRBD1 (5 bases). Germline V lookup: CDR1 MNHEY, CDR2 SVGAGI. CDR3 length: 13 residues. Trimming took 9 bases from V and 8 from J, leaving 17 bases between them. The CDR3 protein is CASRTPQGEPQHF. The DNA of the CDR3 is TGTGCCAGTCGGACACCCCAAGGGGAGCCCCAGCATTTT.

The chain combines TRBV7-9 with TRBJ1-2; D is unresolved. The CDR3 is 12 residues long. Germline CDR1 is SEHNR and CDR2 is FQNEAQ (reference sequence). V was pared by 5 bases and J by 1 base, with 5 bases between. In DNA, the CDR3 is TGTGCCAGCAGCCAGAATAACTATGGCTACACCTTC. Encoded protein: CASSQNNYGYTF.

The CDR3 loop reads CASSLSSVSGEQYF. CDR3 nucleotide sequence: TGTGCCAGCAGCTTAAGTTCCGTTAGCGGCGAGCAGTACTTC. The rearrangement joins TRBV7-9 to TRBJ2-7; tentative D call: TRBD2 (6 bases). Germline V gene sequence: CDR1 SEHNR, CDR2 FQNEAQ (reference sequence). The CDR3 spans 14 residues. Trimming removed 2 bases at V and 6 bases at J, with 14 bases between.

The J gene is TRBJ2-1, the V gene TRBV3-1 (or the pseudogene TRBV3-2), with D possibly being TRBD1 or TRBD2 (6 bases each). Germline CDR1 and CDR2: LGHDT and YNNKEL (reference sequence). V was cut by 4 bases and J by 0 bases, with 13 bases left in between. The CDR3 is 16 amino acids. CDR3: CASSPTSRGSYNEQFF. The CDR3 DNA follows: TGTGCCAGCAGCCCTACTAGCAGGGGCTCCTACAATGAGCAGTTCTTC.

The genes are TRBV18 and TRBJ2-6; the D is unclear. The V and J ends lost 4 bases and 0 bases respectively, with 7 bases between them. The germline gives CDR1 KGHSH, CDR2 LQKENI. The CDR3 has 15 residues. The CDR3 DNA follows: TGTGCCAGCTCACTAGGAGACTCTGGGGCCAACGTCCTGACTTTC. It encodes CASSLGDSGANVLTF. The full variable domain, rest sourced from reference TRBV18 and TRBJ2-6, is NAGVMQNPRHLVRRRGQEARLRCSPMKGHSHVYWYRQLPEEGLKFMVYLQKENIIDESGMPKERFSAEFPKEGPSILRIQQVVRGDSAAYFCASSLGDSGANVLTFGAGSRLTVL.